This record covers a single T cell receptor beta chain. Per the study methods: The authors estimated nucleated cell counts from reference gene primer amplification. Profiled with immunoSEQ multiplex PCR; TCRdb holds only in-frame clones, not every one. From that table come the V and J calls and clone size; the DNA was used to work out D and trimming. This sample has around 450,000 clones; 87% occur once, and the top ten carry nearly 2%. The sample belongs to a study of blood T cell repertoires in COVID-19. Turning to the study itself: Collection of acute and convalescent COVID-19 samples took place in the United States, Italy and Spain. Sample material is recorded as cDNA or gDNA derived from T cells, B-cell-depleted T cells, or PBMCs.

This CDR3 is built from 16 residues. The J segment lost 5 bases and the V segment lost 6 bases, leaving 10 bases of the junction unmatched. Germline lookup yields CDR1 LNHDA and CDR2 SQIVND (reference sequence). The clonotype comes from a young woman with acute COVID-19. The material sequenced was PBMCs or T cells enriched from blood (not recorded which). The chain combines TRBV19 with TRBJ2-1; 10 bases align to TRBD2. CDR3 region: CASSRSSGSIHNEQFF. In DNA form, the CDR3 reads TGTGCCAGTAGCAGATCTAGCGGGAGTATCCACAATGAGCAGTTCTTC.